This T cell receptor beta chain was retrieved from a study of cytomegalovirus exposure and HLA in healthy donors. PCR involved 60 Vbeta and 13 Jbeta primers. Libraries were prepared by immunoSEQ multiplex PCR; TCRdb keeps only in-frame clonotypes and omits some of them. This sample has roughly 160,000 clones, with roughly 80% found just once. The CDR3 extends over 14 amino acids. Germline V gene sequence: CDR1 SGHRS, CDR2 YFSETQ. V trimming: 4 bases; J trimming: 6 bases; junction bases outside the gene matches: 6. This clonotype was obtained from a man under 40 in good health and CMV-seropositive. Sequenced sample: PBMCs. This chain uses TRBV5-1 with TRBJ2-3, with 9 positions matching TRBD1. CDR3 nucleotides: TGCGCCAGCAGCATGACAGGGGGTTCGGATACGCAGTATTTT. It is translated as CASSMTGGSDTQYF.